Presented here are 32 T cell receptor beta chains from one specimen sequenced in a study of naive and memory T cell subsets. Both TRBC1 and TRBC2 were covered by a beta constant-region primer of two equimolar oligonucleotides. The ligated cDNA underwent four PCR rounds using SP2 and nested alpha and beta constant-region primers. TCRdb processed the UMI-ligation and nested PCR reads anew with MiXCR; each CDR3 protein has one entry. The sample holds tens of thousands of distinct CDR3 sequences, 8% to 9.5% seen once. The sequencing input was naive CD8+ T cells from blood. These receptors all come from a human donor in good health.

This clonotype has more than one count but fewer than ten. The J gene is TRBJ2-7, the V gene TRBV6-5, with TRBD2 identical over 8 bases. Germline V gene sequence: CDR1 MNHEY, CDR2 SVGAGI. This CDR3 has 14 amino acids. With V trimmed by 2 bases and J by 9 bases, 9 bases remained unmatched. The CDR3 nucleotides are TGTGCCAGCAGTTACGTAAGCGGGAGCTTTGTGCAGTACTTC. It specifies CASSYVSGSFVQYF.

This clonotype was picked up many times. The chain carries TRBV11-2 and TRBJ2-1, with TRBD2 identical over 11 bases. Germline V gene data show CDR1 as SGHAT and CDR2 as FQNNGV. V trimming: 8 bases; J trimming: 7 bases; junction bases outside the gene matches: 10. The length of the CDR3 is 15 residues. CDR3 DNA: TGTGCCAGCCGACTTAGCGGGAGGGCCCGGAATGAGCAGTTCTTC. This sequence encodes CASRLSGRARNEQFF.

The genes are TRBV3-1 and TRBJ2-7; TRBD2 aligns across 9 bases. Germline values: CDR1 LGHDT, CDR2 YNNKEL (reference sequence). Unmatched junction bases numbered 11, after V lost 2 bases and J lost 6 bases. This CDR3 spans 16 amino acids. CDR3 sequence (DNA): TGTGCCAGCAGCCAACTTTGGGGGACTAGCACCTCCGAGCAGTACTTC. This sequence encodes CASSQLWGTSTSEQYF.

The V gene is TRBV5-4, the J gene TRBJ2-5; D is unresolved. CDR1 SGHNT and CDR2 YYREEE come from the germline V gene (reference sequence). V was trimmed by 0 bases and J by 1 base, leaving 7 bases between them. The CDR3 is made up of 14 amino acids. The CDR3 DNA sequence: TGTGCCAGCAGCTTGGACGAGTTCCAAGAGACCCAGTACTTC. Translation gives CASSLDEFQETQYF.

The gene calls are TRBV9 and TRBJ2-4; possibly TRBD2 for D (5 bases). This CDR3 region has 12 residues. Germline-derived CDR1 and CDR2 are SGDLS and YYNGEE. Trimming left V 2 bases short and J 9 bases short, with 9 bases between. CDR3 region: CASSVPGSIQYF. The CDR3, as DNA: TGTGCCAGCAGCGTGCCGGGGTCCATTCAGTACTTC.

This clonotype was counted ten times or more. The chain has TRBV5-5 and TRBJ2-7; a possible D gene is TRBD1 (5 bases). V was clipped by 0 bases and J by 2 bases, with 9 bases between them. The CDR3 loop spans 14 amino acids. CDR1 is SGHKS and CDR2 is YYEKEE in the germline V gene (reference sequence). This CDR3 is CASSLEQVPYEQYF. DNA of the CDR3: TGTGCCAGCAGCTTGGAACAGGTCCCCTACGAGCAGTACTTC.

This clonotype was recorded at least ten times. This CDR3 is CSAPKPSGANVLTF. CDR3 nucleotides: TGCAGTGCCCCAAAACCCTCTGGGGCCAACGTCCTGACTTTC. The rearrangement uses TRBV20-1 and TRBJ2-6; D not certain. This CDR3 has 14 residues. Trimming cost V 6 bases and J 0 bases, with 9 bases left between them. Germline assignment: CDR1 DFQATT and CDR2 SNEGSKA (reference sequence).

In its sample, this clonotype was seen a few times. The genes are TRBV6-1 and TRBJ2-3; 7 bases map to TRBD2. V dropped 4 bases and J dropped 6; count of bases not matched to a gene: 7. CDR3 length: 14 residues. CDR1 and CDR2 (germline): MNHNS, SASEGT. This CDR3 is CASSVVGGPDTQYF. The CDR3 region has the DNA TGTGCCAGCAGTGTAGTGGGAGGGCCGGATACGCAGTATTTT.

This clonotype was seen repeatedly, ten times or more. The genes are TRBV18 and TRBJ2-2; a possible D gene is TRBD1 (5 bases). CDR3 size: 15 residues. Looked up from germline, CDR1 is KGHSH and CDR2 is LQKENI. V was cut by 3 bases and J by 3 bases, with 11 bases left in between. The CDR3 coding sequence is TGTGCCAGCTCACCTGTACGCAGGGACACCGGGGAGCTGTTTTTT. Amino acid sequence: CASSPVRRDTGELFF.

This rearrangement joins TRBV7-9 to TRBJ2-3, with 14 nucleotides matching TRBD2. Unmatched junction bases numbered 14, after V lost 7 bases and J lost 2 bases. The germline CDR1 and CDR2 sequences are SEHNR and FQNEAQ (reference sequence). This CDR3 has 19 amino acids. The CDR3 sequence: CASTSTGGLAGVITDTQYF. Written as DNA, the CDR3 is TGTGCCAGCACCAGCACCGGGGGACTAGCGGGAGTGATCACAGATACGCAGTATTTT.

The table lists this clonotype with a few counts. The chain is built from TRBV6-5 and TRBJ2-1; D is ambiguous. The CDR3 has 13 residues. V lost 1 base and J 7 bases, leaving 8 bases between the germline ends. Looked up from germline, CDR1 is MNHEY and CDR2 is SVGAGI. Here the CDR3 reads CASSYYKDNEQFF. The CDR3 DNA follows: TGTGCCAGCAGTTACTACAAAGATAATGAGCAGTTCTTC.

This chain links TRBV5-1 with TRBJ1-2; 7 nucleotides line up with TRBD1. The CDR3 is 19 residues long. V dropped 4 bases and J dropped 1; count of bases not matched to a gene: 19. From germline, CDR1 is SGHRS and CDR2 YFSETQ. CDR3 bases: TGCGCCAGCAGCCCCTTCCGATCGGGACAGCCAACCAATAACTATGGCTACACCTTC. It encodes CASSPFRSGQPTNNYGYTF.

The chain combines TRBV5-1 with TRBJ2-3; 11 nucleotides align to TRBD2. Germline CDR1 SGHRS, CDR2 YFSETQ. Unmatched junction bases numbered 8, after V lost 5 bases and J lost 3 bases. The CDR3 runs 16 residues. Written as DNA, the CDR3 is TGCGCCAGCAGAGCCACTAGCGGGAGTCTGACAGATACGCAGTATTTT. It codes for CASRATSGSLTDTQYF.

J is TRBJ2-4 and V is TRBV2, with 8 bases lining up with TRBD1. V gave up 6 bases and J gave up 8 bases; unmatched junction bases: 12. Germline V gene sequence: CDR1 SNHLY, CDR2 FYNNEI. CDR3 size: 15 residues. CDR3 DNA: TGTGCCAGCAGCCACCGGGACAGGCTACTCGACATTCAGTACTTC. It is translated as CASSHRDRLLDIQYF.

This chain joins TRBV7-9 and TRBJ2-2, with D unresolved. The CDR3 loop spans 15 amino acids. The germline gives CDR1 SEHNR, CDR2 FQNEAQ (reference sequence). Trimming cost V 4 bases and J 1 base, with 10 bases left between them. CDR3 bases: TGTGCCAGCAGCTCTTGGACCTTGAACACCGGGGAGCTGTTTTTT. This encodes CASSSWTLNTGELFF.

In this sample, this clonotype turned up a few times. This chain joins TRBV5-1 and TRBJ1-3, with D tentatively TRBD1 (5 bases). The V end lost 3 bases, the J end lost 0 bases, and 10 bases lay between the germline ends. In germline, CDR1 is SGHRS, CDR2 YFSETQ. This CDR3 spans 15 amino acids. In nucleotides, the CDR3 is TGCGCCAGCAGCTCGGGGCACCCCTCTGGAAACACCATATATTTT. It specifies CASSSGHPSGNTIYF. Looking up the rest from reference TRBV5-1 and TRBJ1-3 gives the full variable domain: KAGVTQTPRYLIKTRGQQVTLSCSPISGHRSVSWYQQTPGQGLQFLFEYFSETQRNKGNFPGRFSGRQFSNSRSEMNVSTLELGDSALYLCASSSGHPSGNTIYFGEGSWLTVV.

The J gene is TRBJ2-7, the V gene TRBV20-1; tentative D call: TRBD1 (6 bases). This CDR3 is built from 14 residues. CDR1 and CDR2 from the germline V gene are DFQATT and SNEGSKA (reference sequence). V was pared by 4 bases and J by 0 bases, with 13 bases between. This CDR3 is CSATNREYSYEQYF. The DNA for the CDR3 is TGCAGTGCTACCAACAGGGAATACTCCTACGAGCAGTACTTC.

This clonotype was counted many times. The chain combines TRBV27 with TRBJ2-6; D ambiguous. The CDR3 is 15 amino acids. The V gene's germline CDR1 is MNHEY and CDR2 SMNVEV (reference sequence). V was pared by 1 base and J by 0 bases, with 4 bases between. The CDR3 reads CASSLWASGANVLTF. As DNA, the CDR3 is TGTGCCAGCAGTTTATGGGCCTCTGGGGCCAACGTCCTGACTTTC.

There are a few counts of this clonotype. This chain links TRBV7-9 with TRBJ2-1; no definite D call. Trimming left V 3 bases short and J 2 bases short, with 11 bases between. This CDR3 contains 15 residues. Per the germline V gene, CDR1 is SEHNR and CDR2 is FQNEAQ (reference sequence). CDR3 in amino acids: CASSLGRFPYNEQFF. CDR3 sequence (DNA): TGTGCCAGCAGCTTGGGCCGTTTCCCCTACAATGAGCAGTTCTTC. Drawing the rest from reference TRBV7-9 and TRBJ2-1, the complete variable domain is DTGVSQNPRHKITKRGQNVTFRCDPISEHNRLYWYRQTLGQGPEFLTYFQNEAQLEKSRLLSDRFSAERPKGSFSTLEIQRTEQGDSAMYLCASSLGRFPYNEQFFGPGTRLTVL.

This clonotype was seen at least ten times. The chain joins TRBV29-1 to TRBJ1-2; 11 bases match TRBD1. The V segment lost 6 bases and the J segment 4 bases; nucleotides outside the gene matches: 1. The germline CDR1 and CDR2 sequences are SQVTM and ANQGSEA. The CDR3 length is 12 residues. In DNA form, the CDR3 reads TGCAGCGTCGGACAGGGGGCCTATGGCTACACCTTC. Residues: CSVGQGAYGYTF.

The CDR3 protein is CASSEYDQGFRETQYF. DNA for the CDR3: TGTGCCAGCAGTGAATACGACCAGGGATTTCGAGAGACCCAGTACTTC. The gene calls are TRBV25-1 and TRBJ2-5, with D perhaps TRBD1 (5 bases). V was cut by 0 bases and J by 4 bases, with 15 bases left in between. Germline-derived CDR1 and CDR2 are MGHDK and SYGVNS. This CDR3 has 16 residues.

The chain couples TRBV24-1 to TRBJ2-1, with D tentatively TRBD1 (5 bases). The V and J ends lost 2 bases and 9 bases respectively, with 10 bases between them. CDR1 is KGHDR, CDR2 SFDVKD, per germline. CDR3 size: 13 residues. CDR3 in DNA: TGTGCCACCAGTGATTGGAGAAGGGGTGAGCAGTTCTTC. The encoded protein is CATSDWRRGEQFF.

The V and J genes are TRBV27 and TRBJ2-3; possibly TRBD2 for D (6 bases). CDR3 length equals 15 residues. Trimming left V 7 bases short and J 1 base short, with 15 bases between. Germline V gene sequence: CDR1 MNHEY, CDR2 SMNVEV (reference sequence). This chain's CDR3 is CASTFGSGGTDTQYF. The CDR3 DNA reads TGTGCCAGCACCTTTGGGTCGGGGGGCACAGATACGCAGTATTTT.

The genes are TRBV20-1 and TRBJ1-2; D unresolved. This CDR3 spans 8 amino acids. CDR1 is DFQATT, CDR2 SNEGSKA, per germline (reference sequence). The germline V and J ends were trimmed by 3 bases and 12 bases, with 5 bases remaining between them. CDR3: CSASVHTF. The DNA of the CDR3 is TGCAGTGCTAGCGTCCACACCTTC.

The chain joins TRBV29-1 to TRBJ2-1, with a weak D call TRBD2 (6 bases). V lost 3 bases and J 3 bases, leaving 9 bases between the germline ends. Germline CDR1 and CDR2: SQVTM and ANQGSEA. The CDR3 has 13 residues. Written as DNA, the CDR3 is TGCAGCGTTGAGGGGGGAAACTACAATGAGCAGTTCTTC. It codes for CSVEGGNYNEQFF.

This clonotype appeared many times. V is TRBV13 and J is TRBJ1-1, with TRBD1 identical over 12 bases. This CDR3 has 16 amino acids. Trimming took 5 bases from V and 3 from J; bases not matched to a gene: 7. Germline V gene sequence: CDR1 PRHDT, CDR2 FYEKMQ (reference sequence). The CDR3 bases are TGTGCCAGCAGCGCGGGACAGGGGGCGAGTTACACTGAAGCTTTCTTT. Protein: CASSAGQGASYTEAFF.

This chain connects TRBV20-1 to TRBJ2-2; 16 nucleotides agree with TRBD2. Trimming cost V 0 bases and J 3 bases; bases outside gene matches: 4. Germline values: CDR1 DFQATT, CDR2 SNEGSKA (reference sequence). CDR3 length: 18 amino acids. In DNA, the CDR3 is TGCAGTGCTAGAGATGGGACTAGCGGGAGGGCCTACACCGGGGAGCTGTTTTTT. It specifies CSARDGTSGRAYTGELFF.

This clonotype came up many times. The DNA of the CDR3 is TGCGCCAGCAGCCAAGATCTGGGAGACCCGTTCCACTATGGCTACACCTTC. As protein: CASSQDLGDPFHYGYTF. The chain recombines TRBV4-3 with TRBJ1-2; no reliable D call. The V end was cut by 0 bases, the J end by 3 bases, with 17 bases between. Looked up from germline, CDR1 is LGHNA and CDR2 is YSLEER. CDR3 size: 17 residues.

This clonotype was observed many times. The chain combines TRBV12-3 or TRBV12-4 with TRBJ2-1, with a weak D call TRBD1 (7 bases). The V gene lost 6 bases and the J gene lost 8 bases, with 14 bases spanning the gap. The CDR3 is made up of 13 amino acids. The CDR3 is CASSSGGFDEQFF. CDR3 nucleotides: TGTGCCAGCAGCTCAGGGGGGTTCGATGAGCAGTTCTTC.

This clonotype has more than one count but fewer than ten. As DNA, the CDR3 is TGTGCCACCAGCGAGGGGGGACGCAAGAATTCACCCCTCCACTTT. This translates into CATSEGGRKNSPLHF. The chain couples TRBV24-1 to TRBJ1-6, with a tentative D call TRBD1 (6 bases). V was pared by 7 bases and J by 7 bases, with 16 bases between. CDR1 KGHDR and CDR2 SFDVKD come from the germline V gene. The length of the CDR3 is 15 residues.

CDR3 sequence: CASSPEAPGGLYEQYF. The CDR3 coding sequence is TGCGCCAGCAGCCCGGAGGCCCCGGGAGGACTCTACGAGCAGTACTTC. V gene TRBV5-1 combines with J gene TRBJ2-7, with 7 bases that match TRBD2. CDR1 and CDR2 (germline): SGHRS, YFSETQ. The CDR3 consists of 16 residues. The trim removed 4 bases at V and 3 bases at J, leaving 13 bases unmatched.

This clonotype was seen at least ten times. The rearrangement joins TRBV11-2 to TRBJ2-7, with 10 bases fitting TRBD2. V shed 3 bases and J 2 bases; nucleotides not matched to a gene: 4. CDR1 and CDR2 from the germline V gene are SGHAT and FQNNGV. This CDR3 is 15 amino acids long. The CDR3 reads CASSLGTSVTYEQYF. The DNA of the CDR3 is TGTGCCAGCAGCTTGGGGACTAGCGTAACCTACGAGCAGTACTTC. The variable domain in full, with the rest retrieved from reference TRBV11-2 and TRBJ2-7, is EAGVAQSPRYKIIEKRQSVAFWCNPISGHATLYWYQQILGQGPKLLIQFQNNGVVDDSQLPKDRFSAERLKGVDSTLKIQPAKLEDSAVYLCASSLGTSVTYEQYFGPGTRLTVT.